One sample yielded the 28 T cell receptor beta chains listed below, sequenced in a study of blood T cells in healthy people across ages. The use of a sample-barcoded 5' primer and a J-beta primer mix characterized a second PCR of about 6 to 12 cycles. MiXCR, run by TCRdb on the 5' RACE reads, gives a single entry per CDR3 protein. The sample lists about 930,000 distinct CDR3 sequences; 25% to 30% were seen once. This sample also belongs to another study, concerning T cells of mothers and their children.

What was sequenced was blood. The receptors shown here come from a middle-aged woman in good health.

The V gene is TRBV7-2, the J gene TRBJ2-3, with 12 positions matching TRBD2. V lost 6 bases to trimming and J lost 6 bases; unmatched junction nucleotides: 10. This CDR3 is 16 amino acids long. Germline V gene data show CDR1 as SGHTA and CDR2 as FQGNSA. The CDR3 region has the DNA TGTGCCAGCAGTCAACTAGCGGGGGGCCCCGCGGATACGCAGTATTTT. Translated, it gives CASSQLAGGPADTQYF.

The chain links TRBV20-1 to TRBJ2-3; possible D gene TRBD2, 5 bases. The CDR3 extends over 15 amino acids. Trimming left V 2 bases short and J 5 bases short, with 17 bases between. Germline V gene lookup returns CDR1 DFQATT and CDR2 SNEGSKA (reference sequence). CDR3 bases: TGCAGTGCTAGAACCTTAGCCGGGGTCGGAGATACGCAGTATTTT. Amino acid sequence: CSARTLAGVGDTQYF.

Only a few counts were recorded for this clonotype. V usage is TRBV27 and J usage is TRBJ2-5; D unclear. This CDR3 contains 11 residues. The ends were cut back, 6 bases at V and 11 bases at J, with 13 bases in the middle. From germline, CDR1 is MNHEY and CDR2 SMNVEV (reference sequence). The CDR3 sequence: CASRELDGQYF. The CDR3 coding sequence is TGTGCCAGCAGGGAATTGGACGGGCAGTACTTC.

CDR3 sequence: CSARDLRTSGNHEQYF. The CDR3, as DNA: TGCAGTGCTAGAGATCTCAGGACTAGCGGGAACCACGAGCAGTACTTC. The gene calls are TRBV20-1 and TRBJ2-5; 12 nucleotides line up with TRBD2. The J call may be mistaken, given a closer DNA end match to TRBJ2-7. CDR1 is DFQATT and CDR2 is SNEGSKA in the germline V gene (reference sequence). There are 16 residues in the CDR3.

Worth noting for this clonotype: One end of the junction is discordant with germline, which a read error may explain. The chain uses TRBV11-2 and TRBJ2-1; D might be TRBD1 (6 bases). The CDR3 runs 13 residues. Germline V gives CDR1 SGHAT, CDR2 FQNNGV. CDR3 DNA sequence: TGTGCCGGCAGCTTCAACCAGGGGAACGAGCAGTTCTTC. As protein: CAGSFNQGNEQFF. Full variable domain (missing parts from reference TRBV11-2 and TRBJ2-1): EAGVAQSPRYKIIEKRQSVAFWCNPISGHATLYWYQQILGQGPKLLIQFQNNGVVDDSQLPKDRFSAERLKGVDSTLKIQPAKLEDSAVYLCAGSFNQGNEQFFGPGTRLTVL.

This clonotype was recorded at least ten times. V gene TRBV14 combines with J gene TRBJ2-1, with 8 bases matching TRBD2. CDR3 size: 18 residues. The V gene end was trimmed by 2 bases and the J gene end by 3 bases; junction bases not matched to a gene: 12. The germline V gene encodes CDR1 SGHDN and CDR2 FVKESK. The CDR3, as DNA: TGTGCCAGCAGCCAATTCGACGGGGGGGGCCGTTACTACAATGAGCAGTTCTTC. Its translation: CASSQFDGGGRYYNEQFF.

There are a few counts of this clonotype. V is TRBV6-5 and J is TRBJ1-2; unclear D gene. V shed 2 bases and J shed 3 bases, with 13 bases lying between them. Germline CDR1 reads MNHEY; CDR2 reads SVGAGI. CDR3 length: 15 residues. CDR3 bases: TGTGCCAGCAGTTACCAAGGGCACCGGGACTATGGCTACACCTTC. This sequence encodes CASSYQGHRDYGYTF.

A few counts support this clonotype. CDR3 residues: CASSSLSGGTGDSGGSNQPQHF. DNA for the CDR3: TGTGCCAGCAGTTCCCTCTCGGGGGGGACAGGGGACTCGGGCGGGAGCAATCAGCCCCAGCATTTT. The chain recombines TRBV12-3 or TRBV12-4 with TRBJ1-5, with 10 bases fitting TRBD1. V was pared by 4 bases and J by 1 base, with 22 bases of the junction left unmatched. The CDR3 has 22 residues.

This clonotype appeared many times. The chain carries TRBV6-1 and TRBJ2-1; D uncertain. The CDR3 runs 15 residues. Germline CDR1 is MNHNS and CDR2 is SASEGT. V shed 2 bases and J shed 3 bases, with 11 bases lying between them. The CDR3 sequence: CASSELQQRYNEQFF. Written as DNA, the CDR3 is TGTGCCAGCAGTGAACTCCAGCAACGCTACAATGAGCAGTTCTTC.

V and J are TRBV5-1 and TRBJ2-6; D gene uncertain. This CDR3 is 16 amino acids long. V lost 0 bases and J 1 base, leaving 8 bases between the germline ends. Germline loops: CDR1 SGHRS, CDR2 YFSETQ. As DNA, the CDR3 is TGCGCCAGCAGCTTGGTCGTAGTGTCTGGGGCCAACGTCCTGACTTTC. Amino acid sequence: CASSLVVVSGANVLTF.

The genes are TRBV2 and TRBJ2-1; D perhaps matches TRBD2 (5 bases). Per the germline V gene, CDR1 is SNHLY and CDR2 is FYNNEI. The CDR3 runs 16 residues. Trimming shortened V by 3 bases and J by 0 bases, and 12 bases separated the two germline ends. CDR3 nucleotide sequence: TGTGCCAGCAGTGAGGAAAGGAGGTTCTCCTACAATGAGCAGTTCTTC. Translation: CASSEERRFSYNEQFF. The whole variable domain, remainder taken from reference TRBV2 and TRBJ2-1, is EPEVTQTPSHQVTQMGQEVILRCVPISNHLYFYWYRQILGQKVEFLVSFYNNEISEKSEIFDDQFSVERPDGSNFTLKIRSTKLEDSAMYFCASSEERRFSYNEQFFGPGTRLTVL.

A word on this clonotype: The junction departs from the called germline gene at one end, perhaps through a read error. The chain carries TRBV30 and TRBJ1-2; a possible D gene is TRBD1 (6 bases). The germline gives CDR1 GTSNPN, CDR2 SVGIG (reference sequence). This CDR3 has 11 amino acids. The chain's CDR3 is CAWGGGYGYTF. Written as DNA, the CDR3 is TGCGCCTGGGGGGGCGGGTATGGCTACACCTTC.

V usage is TRBV7-2 and J usage is TRBJ1-4; possibly TRBD1 for D (5 bases). Germline V gene sequence: CDR1 SGHTA, CDR2 FQGNSA. Trimming pared 1 base from V and 1 base from J, leaving 7 bases between. CDR3 length: 15 amino acids. In nucleotides, the CDR3 is TGTGCCAGCAGCTTAGGGCAGGGAACTAATGAAAAACTGTTTTTT. Protein: CASSLGQGTNEKLFF.

Note on this clonotype: Germline is not matched at one junction end, which may reflect a read error. This chain links TRBV27 with TRBJ2-7, with 8 bases lining up with TRBD1. The CDR3 covers 13 residues. The germline gives CDR1 MNHEY, CDR2 SMNVEV (reference sequence). The CDR3 DNA reads as TGTGCCAGCAGAACGGACAGGGACCACGAGCGGTACTTC. This codes for CASRTDRDHERYF.

Only a few counts were recorded for this clonotype. The genes are TRBV3-1 and TRBJ1-5; the D is unclear. V gave up 6 bases and J gave up 0 bases, with 9 bases separating them. CDR1 LGHDT and CDR2 YNNKEL come from the germline V gene (reference sequence). The CDR3 extends over 14 amino acids. The CDR3 spells CASSAADSNQPQHF. The CDR3 DNA reads as TGTGCCAGCAGTGCGGCGGATAGCAATCAGCCCCAGCATTTT.

The rearrangement links TRBV10-3 to TRBJ2-6; 7 nucleotides match TRBD2. In germline, CDR1 is ENHRY, CDR2 SYGVKD. The CDR3 has 16 residues. V gave up 0 bases and J gave up 4 bases; unmatched junction bases: 3. The CDR3 spells CAISESGGLGANVLTF. The CDR3 bases are TGTGCCATCAGTGAGTCGGGGGGGTTGGGGGCCAACGTCCTGACTTTC.

This clonotype was picked up a small number of times. The chain couples TRBV18 to TRBJ2-3; 10 nucleotides match TRBD1. There are 15 residues in the CDR3. V dropped 5 bases and J dropped 2; count of bases not matched to a gene: 4. Germline V gives CDR1 KGHSH, CDR2 LQKENI. CDR3 nucleotides: TGTGCCAGCTCAATAGGACAGGGGGACACAGATACGCAGTATTTT. This gives the protein CASSIGQGDTDTQYF.

The chain uses TRBV4-1 and TRBJ1-1; the D is unclear. Trimming shortened V by 0 bases and J by 4 bases, and 12 bases separated the two germline ends. The germline CDR1 and CDR2 sequences are MGHRA and YSYEKL. The CDR3 totals 15 residues. The CDR3 sequence: CASSQDRDPGTEAFF. CDR3 sequence (DNA): TGCGCCAGCAGCCAAGATCGAGACCCGGGCACTGAAGCTTTCTTT.

The rearrangement links TRBV5-1 to TRBJ2-7, with 9 positions matching TRBD1. This CDR3 has 15 residues. Trimming cost V 4 bases and J 2 bases; bases outside gene matches: 7. The germline V gene encodes CDR1 SGHRS and CDR2 YFSETQ. In DNA form, the CDR3 reads TGCGCCAGCAGCATACAGGGGGCTGAGACCTACGAGCAGTACTTC. It specifies CASSIQGAETYEQYF.

This clonotype was counted many times. The chain has TRBV7-2 and TRBJ2-1; the match to TRBD2 covers 7 bases. The CDR3 totals 15 residues. The junction had 11 bases not matched to a gene; V was cut back by 6 bases and J by 6 bases. Per the germline V gene, CDR1 is SGHTA and CDR2 is FQGNSA. The CDR3 reads CASSPKRGNSNEQFF. The CDR3 region has the DNA TGTGCCAGCAGTCCTAAGCGGGGAAACTCCAATGAGCAGTTCTTC.

This sequence joins TRBV9 and TRBJ1-1, with D possibly matching TRBD1 (6 bases). Trimming shortened V by 4 bases and J by 7 bases, and 20 bases separated the two germline ends. Germline assignment: CDR1 SGDLS and CDR2 YYNGEE. The CDR3 runs 15 residues. The CDR3, as DNA: TGTGCCAGCAGCCTCGTTGCAGGGGCAGGCGTTGAAGCTTTCTTT. Its protein product is CASSLVAGAGVEAFF.

This clonotype has just a few counts. The V gene is TRBV5-5, the J gene TRBJ2-1; D possibly corresponds to TRBD2 (5 bases). This CDR3 has 18 amino acids. V lost 2 bases and J lost 1, with 19 bases in between. Germline CDR1 and CDR2: SGHKS and YYEKEE (reference sequence). The DNA for the CDR3 is TGTGCCAGCAGCTTAGTTTCCGGGGTGCTGGGATCCTACAATGAGCAGTTCTTC. It yields the protein CASSLVSGVLGSYNEQFF.

J is TRBJ1-2 and V is TRBV28; D uncertain. Between the trimmed V and J ends, which lost 5 bases and 2 bases, there was a span of 15 bases. The CDR3 runs 15 residues. The germline gives CDR1 MDHEN, CDR2 SYDVKM. CDR3 sequence reads: CASSPSVGFNYGYTF. The CDR3 DNA reads as TGTGCCAGCAGTCCCAGCGTCGGGTTCAACTATGGCTACACCTTC.

This clonotype was seen repeatedly, ten times or more. V is TRBV7-6 and J is TRBJ2-1; D is ambiguous. CDR1 and CDR2 from the germline V gene are SGHVS and FNYEAQ. V dropped 3 bases and J dropped 7 bases, with 16 bases sitting between them. The CDR3 contains 15 residues. As DNA, the CDR3 is TGTGCCAGCAGCTTCTCCGTTAGCTTTCAGAATGAGCAGTTCTTC. The encoded protein is CASSFSVSFQNEQFF.

A note on this clonotype: A much larger clonotype is one base distant, so this may be a read error. V usage is TRBV5-6 and J usage is TRBJ2-7; TRBD1 matches 8 bases. CDR1 SGHDT and CDR2 YYEEEE come from the germline V gene. This CDR3 region has 15 residues. CDR3 nucleotide sequence: TGTGCCGGCAGCTTCCGACAGGGGTCTTTCTACGAGCAGTACTTC. It encodes CAGSFRQGSFYEQYF.

CDR3 sequence reads: CASSQTPDNEQFF. CDR3 sequence (DNA): TGCGCCAGCAGCCAAACTCCGGACAATGAGCAGTTCTTC. The chain employs TRBV4-1 and TRBJ2-1; the D is unclear. V was trimmed by 2 bases and J by 5 bases, leaving 7 bases between them. The length of the CDR3 is 13 residues. From germline, CDR1 is MGHRA and CDR2 YSYEKL.

This sequence joins TRBV5-1 and TRBJ2-3, with TRBD1 identical over 8 bases. V shed 2 bases and J 5 bases; nucleotides not matched to a gene: 4. This CDR3 has 14 residues. Germline lookup yields CDR1 SGHRS and CDR2 YFSETQ. The CDR3 spells CASSFKTGEDTQYF. For the CDR3, the DNA is TGCGCCAGCAGCTTTAAGACAGGGGAAGATACGCAGTATTTT.

This clonotype has at least ten counts. The chain uses TRBV7-9 and TRBJ2-3, with no clear D. The V gene's germline CDR1 is SEHNR and CDR2 FQNEAQ (reference sequence). There are 11 residues in the CDR3. Trimming took off 3 bases at V and 5 bases at J, with 3 bases between the two ends. The CDR3 is CASSFEDTQYF. The CDR3 DNA reads as TGTGCCAGCAGCTTTGAAGATACGCAGTATTTT. The variable domain in full, with the rest retrieved from reference TRBV7-9 and TRBJ2-3, is DTGVSQNPRHKITKRGQNVTFRCDPISEHNRLYWYRQTLGQGPEFLTYFQNEAQLEKSRLLSDRFSAERPKGSFSTLEIQRTEQGDSAMYLCASSFEDTQYFGPGTRLTVL.